The 2 T cell receptor beta chains given below trace back to one sample, sequenced in a study of tissue T cells after allogeneic stem cell transplantation. The table came from immunoSEQ multiplex PCR; TCRdb's copy has only in-frame clones and leaves some out. This table holds 20,000 to 25,000 clones, roughly two thirds found once. The sample comprised spleen. These receptors were collected from a female BALB/c mouse in good health. For this strain, the MHC haplotype corresponds to H2-d.

A remark on this clone: Gene names are the mouse ones. The CDR3 end lies 1 residue beyond the end of the read and is filled in from the germline J gene. This rearrangement joins TRBV5 to TRBJ2-4; tentatively, D is TRBD2 (7 bases). CDR3 length equals 16 residues. The ends were cut back, 0 bases at V and 0 bases at J, with 10 bases in the middle. Germline CDR1 reads LGHNA; CDR2 reads YNLKQL (reference sequence). The CDR3 region is CASSQDRGASQNTLYF. CDR3 DNA, as far as it was read: TGTGCCAGCAGCCAAGATAGGGGGGCCAGTCAAAACACCTTGTAC.

To note about this clone: Gene and germline names: mouse. Coverage ceases 1 residue before the CDR3 finishes, and the germline J gene fills in the end. J is TRBJ1-2 and V is TRBV13-2, with TRBD1 matching 8 bases. V gave up 0 bases and J gave up 4 bases; unmatched junction bases: 2. Germline CDR1 is NNHNN and CDR2 is SYGAGS (reference sequence). The CDR3 contains 14 residues. The DNA read from the CDR3 is TGTGCCAGCGGTGATGCAGGGGGCAGCTCCGACTACACC. Translated: CASGDAGGSSDYT. The CDR3 reads in full as CASGDAGGSSDYTF.